The 20 T cell receptor beta chains in this list originate from one sample, sequenced in a study of T cell changes during pregnancy in multiple sclerosis. The assay was immunoSEQ multiplex PCR, and TCRdb's table has in-frame clones only and misses some. The sample carries under 100,000 clones, under 95% recorded once. The starting material was peripheral blood, obtained in the first trimester of pregnancy. These receptors all stem from a female donor in good health, enrolled as a control in a pregnancy study.

The chain joins TRBV11-1 to TRBJ2-7; TRBD1 matches at 8 bases. CDR1 and CDR2 from the germline V gene are SGHAT and FQDESV (reference sequence). Trimming at V came to 0 bases and at J to 4 bases, leaving 8 bases not matched to a gene. The CDR3 length is 16 residues. CDR3 region: CASSLAPGQASYEQYF. Here the CDR3 DNA reads TGTGCCAGCAGCTTAGCACCGGGACAGGCCTCGTACGAGCAGTACTTC.

The V and J genes are TRBV10-3 and TRBJ1-6, with 9 positions matching TRBD1. Germline V CDR1 and CDR2: ENHRY, SYGVKD. The CDR3 consists of 15 residues. The V and J ends lost 3 bases and 7 bases, in that order; junction bases with no gene match: 4. Here the CDR3 reads CAISEPGTGNSPLHF. CDR3 DNA sequence: TGTGCCATCAGTGAACCCGGGACAGGGAATTCACCCCTCCACTTT.

V and J are TRBV6-5 and TRBJ2-1; 7 nucleotides agree with TRBD1. The germline V gene encodes CDR1 MNHEY and CDR2 SVGAGI. The V and J ends lost 5 bases and 0 bases, in that order; junction bases with no gene match: 4. The CDR3 loop spans 15 amino acids. The CDR3 DNA sequence: TGTGCCAGCAGTCAGGACAGGAGCTCCTACAATGAGCAGTTCTTC. Amino acids: CASSQDRSSYNEQFF.

The chain couples TRBV15 to TRBJ1-4; 9 positions agree with TRBD1. V lost 7 bases, J lost 5 bases, and 5 bases stayed unmatched. The germline V gene has CDR1 LNHNV and CDR2 YYDKDF (reference sequence). The CDR3 consists of 14 residues. This CDR3 is CATTKGTGNEKLFF. As DNA, the CDR3 is TGTGCCACCACCAAAGGGACAGGGAATGAAAAACTGTTTTTT.

V is TRBV6-6 and J is TRBJ1-5, with 7 bases aligning to TRBD1. V dropped 8 bases and J dropped 3; count of bases not matched to a gene: 4. The CDR3 loop spans 13 amino acids. Germline CDR1 reads MNHNY; CDR2 reads SVGAGI (reference sequence). The CDR3 here is CASPDRTNQPQHF. CDR3 nucleotides: TGTGCCAGCCCGGACAGGACCAATCAGCCCCAGCATTTT.

The rearrangement joins TRBV7-3 to TRBJ2-2; D perhaps matches TRBD2 (5 bases). CDR1 is SGHTA and CDR2 is FQGTGA in the germline V gene. The CDR3 spans 15 residues. V shed 1 base and J shed 6 bases, with 12 bases lying between them. CDR3 DNA sequence: TGTGCCAGCAGCTTAATAAGTCTAGCCCCCGGGGAGCTGTTTTTT. Its translation is CASSLISLAPGELFF. The entire variable domain, with the rest obtained from reference TRBV7-3 and TRBJ2-2, is as follows: GAGVSQTPSNKVTEKGKYVELRCDPISGHTALYWYRQSLGQGPEFLIYFQGTGAADDSGLPNDRFFAVRPEGSVSTLKIQRTERGDSAVYLCASSLISLAPGELFFGEGSRLTVL.

The chain recombines TRBV7-8 with TRBJ1-5; 9 positions match TRBD1. V shed 1 base, J shed 7 bases, and the junction held 5 bases outside the gene matches. Germline V gives CDR1 SGHVS, CDR2 FQNEAQ. The CDR3 covers 15 residues. In DNA form, the CDR3 reads TGTGCCAGCAGCTTAGGAGGACAGGGGTACCAGCCCCAGCATTTT. This codes for CASSLGGQGYQPQHF.

J is TRBJ2-7 and V is TRBV13; a possible D gene is TRBD1 (5 bases). The CDR3 covers 15 residues. Germline lookup yields CDR1 PRHDT and CDR2 FYEKMQ (reference sequence). Trimming removed 2 bases at V and 3 bases at J, with 14 bases between. The CDR3 coding sequence is TGTGCCAGCAGCTTAAGGCCCCGGCAGGGCTACGAGCAGTACTTC. This sequence encodes CASSLRPRQGYEQYF.

This chain joins TRBV11-3 and TRBJ2-5; maybe TRBD1 (5 bases). Trimming stripped 4 bases from V and 3 bases from J, with 18 bases between. The CDR3 spans 16 residues. Looked up from germline, CDR1 is SGHNT and CDR2 is YENEEA. The DNA for the CDR3 is TGTGCCAGCAGCTCGACAGACCCTTTCCGGGAAGAGACCCAGTACTTC. Translated: CASSSTDPFREETQYF.

The rearrangement joins TRBV7-2 to TRBJ1-4; D gene unclear. The V end lost 5 bases, the J end lost 8 bases, and 18 bases lay between the germline ends. The CDR3 length is 15 residues. Germline V CDR1 and CDR2: SGHTA, FQGNSA. Written as DNA, the CDR3 is TGTGCCAGCAGCCCACGGGCGGGTAGGACGGAAAAACTGTTTTTT. Protein product: CASSPRAGRTEKLFF. Together with reference TRBV7-2 and TRBJ1-4, the CDR3 gives the full variable domain: GAGVSQSPSNKVTEKGKDVELRCDPISGHTALYWYRQSLGQGLEFLIYFQGNSAPDKSGLPSDRFSAERTGGSVSTLTIQRTQQEDSAVYLCASSPRAGRTEKLFFGSGTQLSVL.

The chain carries TRBV2 and TRBJ2-5; possible D gene TRBD1, 5 bases. V dropped 4 bases and J dropped 1 base, with 13 bases sitting between them. Germline V CDR1 and CDR2: SNHLY, FYNNEI. This CDR3 is built from 15 residues. CDR3 region: CASSAWNRIQETQYF. Here the CDR3 DNA reads TGTGCCAGCAGTGCCTGGAACAGGATCCAAGAGACCCAGTACTTC.

J is TRBJ1-2 and V is TRBV5-6, with unresolved D. The CDR3 runs to 13 residues. Trimming left V 0 bases short and J 4 bases short, with 7 bases between. Germline-derived CDR1 and CDR2 are SGHDT and YYEEEE. Written as DNA, the CDR3 is TGTGCCAGCAGCTTGGGGCGGATCTATGGCTACACCTTC. Amino acids: CASSLGRIYGYTF.

A single count supports this clone. The CDR3 DNA reads as TGCGCCAGCAGCTTGGCAGGATCTAACTATGGCTACACCTTC. Residues: CASSLAGSNYGYTF. The chain couples TRBV5-1 to TRBJ1-2; no clear D. The CDR3 totals 14 residues. The V end lost 0 bases, the J end lost 0 bases, and 6 bases lay between the germline ends. In germline, CDR1 is SGHRS, CDR2 YFSETQ.

This clone was recorded only once. The V and J genes are TRBV9 and TRBJ2-3; 14 nucleotides match TRBD2. The CDR3 is 18 amino acids. Trimming at V came to 4 bases and at J to 0 bases, leaving 7 bases not matched to a gene. Looked up from germline, CDR1 is SGDLS and CDR2 is YYNGEE. CDR3 in DNA: TGTGCCAGCAGCCCAGGGACTAGCGGGGGCGCTAGCACAGATACGCAGTATTTT. Its translation is CASSPGTSGGASTDTQYF.

The chain couples TRBV12-5 to TRBJ1-4; D perhaps matches TRBD1 (6 bases). V lost 1 base and J lost 7, with 10 bases in between. Germline CDR1 reads LGHNT; CDR2 reads FRNRAP. This CDR3 has 14 residues. In DNA form, the CDR3 reads TGTGCTAGTGGTTTGGGGACAGCGTTTGAAAAACTGTTTTTT. Amino acids: CASGLGTAFEKLFF.

Here the CDR3 DNA reads TGTGCCAGCAGCTTCCTTAGCGGGGGGACCTACGAGCAGTACTTC. Encoded protein: CASSFLSGGTYEQYF. This chain joins TRBV7-3 and TRBJ2-7; the match to TRBD2 covers 10 bases. This CDR3 has 15 residues. Germline loops: CDR1 SGHTA, CDR2 FQGTGA. V lost 3 bases to trimming and J lost 2 bases; unmatched junction nucleotides: 4.

The chain links TRBV6-5 to TRBJ2-3; D is perhaps TRBD2 (5 bases). V lost 8 bases and J lost 0, with 15 bases in between. The CDR3 runs to 15 residues. Germline CDR1 and CDR2: MNHEY and SVGAGI. CDR3 protein: CASAFFRGSTDTQYF. The CDR3 bases are TGTGCCAGCGCATTTTTCCGAGGGAGCACAGATACGCAGTATTTT.

The rearrangement links TRBV7-2 to TRBJ2-1, with 10 bases identical to TRBD1. The CDR3 extends over 15 amino acids. The germline V gene encodes CDR1 SGHTA and CDR2 FQGNSA. V was clipped by 8 bases and J by 6 bases; unmatched bases: 10. For the CDR3, the DNA is TGTGCCAGCGTTGGTCGACGGACAGGGGGCAATGAGCAGTTCTTC. Its translation: CASVGRRTGGNEQFF.

This clone was seen once. The V and J genes are TRBV19 and TRBJ1-2; 7 bases are a match to TRBD1. V lost 5 bases to trimming and J lost 8 bases; unmatched junction nucleotides: 5. Germline values: CDR1 LNHDA, CDR2 SQIVND (reference sequence). This CDR3 has 12 residues. The CDR3 region is CASSPRTGGYTF. The CDR3 region has the DNA TGTGCCAGTAGTCCCCGGACAGGAGGCTACACCTTC.

The chain carries TRBV5-1 and TRBJ1-4; 7 bases align to TRBD1. The germline V gene encodes CDR1 SGHRS and CDR2 YFSETQ. V lost 4 bases to trimming and J lost 5 bases; unmatched junction nucleotides: 11. The CDR3 sequence is 16 residues long. The CDR3 DNA reads TGCGCCAGCAGCCCCGGACTGGGACAGCGAAATGAAAAACTGTTTTTT. It codes for CASSPGLGQRNEKLFF.